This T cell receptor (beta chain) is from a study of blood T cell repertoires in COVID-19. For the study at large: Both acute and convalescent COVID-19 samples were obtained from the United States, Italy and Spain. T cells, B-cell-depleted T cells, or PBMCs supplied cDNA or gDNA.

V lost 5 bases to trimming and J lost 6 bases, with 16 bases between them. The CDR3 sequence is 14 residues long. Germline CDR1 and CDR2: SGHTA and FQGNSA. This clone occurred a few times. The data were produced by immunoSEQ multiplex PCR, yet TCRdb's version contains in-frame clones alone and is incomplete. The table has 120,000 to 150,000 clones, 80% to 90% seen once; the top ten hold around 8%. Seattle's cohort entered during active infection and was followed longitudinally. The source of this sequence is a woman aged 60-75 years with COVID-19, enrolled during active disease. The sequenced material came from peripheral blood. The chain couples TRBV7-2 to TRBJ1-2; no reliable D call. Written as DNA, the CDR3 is TGTGCCAGCAGCGTTTCCCGGGGTCTCGATGGCTACACCTTC. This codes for CASSVSRGLDGYTF.